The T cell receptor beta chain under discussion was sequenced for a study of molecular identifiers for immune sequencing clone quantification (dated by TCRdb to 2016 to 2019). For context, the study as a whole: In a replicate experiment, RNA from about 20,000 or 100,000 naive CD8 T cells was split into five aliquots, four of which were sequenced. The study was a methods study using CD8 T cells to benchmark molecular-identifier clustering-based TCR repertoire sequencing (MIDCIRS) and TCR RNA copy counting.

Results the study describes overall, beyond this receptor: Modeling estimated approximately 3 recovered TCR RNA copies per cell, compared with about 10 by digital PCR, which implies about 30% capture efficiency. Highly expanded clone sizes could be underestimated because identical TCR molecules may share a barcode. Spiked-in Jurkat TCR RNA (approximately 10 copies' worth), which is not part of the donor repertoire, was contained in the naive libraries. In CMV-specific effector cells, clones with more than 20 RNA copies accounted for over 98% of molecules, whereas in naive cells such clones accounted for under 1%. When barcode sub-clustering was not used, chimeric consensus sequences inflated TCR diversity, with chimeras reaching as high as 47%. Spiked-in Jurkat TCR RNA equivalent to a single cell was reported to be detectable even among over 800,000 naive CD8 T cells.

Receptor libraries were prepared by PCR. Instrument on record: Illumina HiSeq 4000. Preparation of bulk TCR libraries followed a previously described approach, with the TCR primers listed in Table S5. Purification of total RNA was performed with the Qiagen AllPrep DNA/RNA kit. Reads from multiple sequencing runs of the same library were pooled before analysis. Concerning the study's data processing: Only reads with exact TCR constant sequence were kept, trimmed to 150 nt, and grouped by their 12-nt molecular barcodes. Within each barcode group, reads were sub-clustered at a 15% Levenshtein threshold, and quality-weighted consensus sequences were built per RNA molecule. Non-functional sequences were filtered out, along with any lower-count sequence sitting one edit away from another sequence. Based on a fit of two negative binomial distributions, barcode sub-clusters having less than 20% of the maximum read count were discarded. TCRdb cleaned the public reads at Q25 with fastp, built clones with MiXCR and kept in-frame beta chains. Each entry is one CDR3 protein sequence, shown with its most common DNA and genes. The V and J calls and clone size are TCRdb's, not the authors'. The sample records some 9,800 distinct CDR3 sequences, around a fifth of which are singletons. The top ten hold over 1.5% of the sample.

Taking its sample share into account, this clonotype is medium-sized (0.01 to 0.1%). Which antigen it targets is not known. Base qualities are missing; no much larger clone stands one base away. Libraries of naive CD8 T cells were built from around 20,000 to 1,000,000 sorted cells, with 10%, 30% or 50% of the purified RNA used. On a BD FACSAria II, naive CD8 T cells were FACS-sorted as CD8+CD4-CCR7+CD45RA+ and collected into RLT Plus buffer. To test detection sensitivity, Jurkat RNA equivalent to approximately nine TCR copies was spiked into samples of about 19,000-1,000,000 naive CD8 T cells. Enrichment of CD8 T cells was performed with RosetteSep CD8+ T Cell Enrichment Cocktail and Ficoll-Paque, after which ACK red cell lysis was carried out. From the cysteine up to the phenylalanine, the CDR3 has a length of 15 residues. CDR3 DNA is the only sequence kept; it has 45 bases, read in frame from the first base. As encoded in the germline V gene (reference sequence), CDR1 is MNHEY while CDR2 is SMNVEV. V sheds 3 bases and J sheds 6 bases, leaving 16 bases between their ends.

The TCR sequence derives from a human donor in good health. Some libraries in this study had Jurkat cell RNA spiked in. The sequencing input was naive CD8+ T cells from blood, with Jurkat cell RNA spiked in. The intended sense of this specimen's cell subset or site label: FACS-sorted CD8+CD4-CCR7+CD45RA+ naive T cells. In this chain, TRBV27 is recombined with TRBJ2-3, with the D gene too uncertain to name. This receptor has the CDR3 CASSFSTGRFDTQYF. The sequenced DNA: TGTGCCAGCAGTTTCAGCACGGGTCGTTTTGATACGCAGTATTTT.